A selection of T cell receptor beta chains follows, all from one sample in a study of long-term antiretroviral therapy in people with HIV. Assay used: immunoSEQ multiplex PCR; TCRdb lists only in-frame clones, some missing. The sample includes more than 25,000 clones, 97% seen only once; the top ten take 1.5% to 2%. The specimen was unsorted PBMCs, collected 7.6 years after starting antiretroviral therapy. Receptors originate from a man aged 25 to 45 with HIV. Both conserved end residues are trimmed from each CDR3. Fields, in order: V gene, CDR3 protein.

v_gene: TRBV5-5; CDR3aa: ASSLGPHGGEAF
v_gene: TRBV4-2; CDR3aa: ASSQGANRESSYEQY
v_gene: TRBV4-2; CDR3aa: ASSQGTGPGNTIY
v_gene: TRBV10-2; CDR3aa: ATGTGLSGANVLT
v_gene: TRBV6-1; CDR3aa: ASKHGTALHQPQH
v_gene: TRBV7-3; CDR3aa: ASSAGVGTEAF
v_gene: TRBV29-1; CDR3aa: SVEDRRGYNEQF
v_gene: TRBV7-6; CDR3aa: ASSLWTARGDTQY
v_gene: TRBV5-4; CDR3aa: ASSFLGTQY
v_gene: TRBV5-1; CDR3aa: ASSLGVSTDTQY
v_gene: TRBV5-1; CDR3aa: ASSPPVAAGGELF